This T cell receptor (beta chain) was sequenced for a study of glioma-infiltrating T cells. The iRepertoire nested amplicon-rescue multiplex PCR amplified TCR alpha and beta CDR3s from RNA. TCRdb fed the multiplex PCR reads into MiXCR, producing one record per CDR3 protein. The sample lists around 350,000 distinct CDR3 sequences; roughly two fifths were seen once. V was cut by 6 bases and J by 5 bases, with 17 bases left in between. The CDR3 loop spans 14 amino acids. Germline V lookup: CDR1 KGHSH, CDR2 LQKENI. Study-wide findings and caveats: Tissue-blood divergence was below expectation in non-neoplastic patients, above in gliomas.

There are a few counts of this clonotype. The antigen remains unidentified. This sequence joins TRBV18 and TRBJ2-7, with TRBD2 as a possible D gene (5 bases). The TCR comes from a human donor with low-grade glioma or glioblastoma, undergoing nonglioma brain surgery, or in good health (not recorded which). What was sequenced was glioma tissue, nonneoplastic brain tissue, or PBMCs (not recorded which). The CDR3 protein is CASSPASSRDEQYF. CDR3 coding DNA: TGTGCCAGCTCCCCCGCTAGCAGTCGGGACGAGCAGTACTTC.